Presented here are 10 T cell receptor beta chains from one specimen sequenced in a study of blood T cell repertoires in COVID-19. The method was immunoSEQ multiplex PCR; TCRdb's version includes in-frame clones alone and lacks a portion of them. The sample contains roughly 280,000 clones, approximately 85% of which appear only once. The sample taken for sequencing was peripheral blood. The receptor set was obtained from a woman in her 70s with acute or convalescent COVID-19.

This chain connects TRBV29-1 to TRBJ1-2; tentatively, D is TRBD1 (5 bases). This CDR3 has 14 amino acids. Looked up from germline, CDR1 is SQVTM and CDR2 is ANQGSEA. The V end was cut by 4 bases, the J end by 2 bases, with 14 bases between. In DNA form, the CDR3 reads TGCAGCGTTGGCCAGGGATGGGTCAACTATGGCTACACCTTC. Translating it yields CSVGQGWVNYGYTF.

This clone was seen once. This chain links TRBV10-3 with TRBJ2-7; D is perhaps TRBD2 (6 bases). Trimming shortened V by 8 bases and J by 2 bases, and 10 bases separated the two germline ends. This CDR3 spans 12 amino acids. CDR1 is ENHRY, CDR2 SYGVKD, per germline. Here the CDR3 DNA reads TGTGCCATCGGTCCTAGCGCCTACGAGCAGTACTTC. Its protein is CAIGPSAYEQYF.

The chain is built from TRBV13 and TRBJ2-5, with D perhaps matching TRBD2 (6 bases). The V gene's germline CDR1 is PRHDT and CDR2 FYEKMQ (reference sequence). The CDR3 length is 12 residues. Trimming stripped 6 bases from V and 5 bases from J, with 10 bases between. The CDR3 here is CASSSGRETQYF. DNA of the CDR3: TGTGCCAGCAGTTCAGGGAGGGAGACCCAGTACTTC.

The J gene is TRBJ1-2, the V gene TRBV2; tentatively, D is TRBD1 (5 bases). V lost 2 bases to trimming and J lost 8 bases, with 18 bases between them. Germline V CDR1 and CDR2: SNHLY, FYNNEI. This CDR3 is 15 amino acids long. This CDR3 is CASSELSAGRAGYTF. DNA for the CDR3: TGTGCCAGCAGTGAACTATCGGCAGGGAGGGCAGGCTACACCTTC.

This clone has ten or more counts. The chain links TRBV6-1 to TRBJ1-1; 8 positions agree with TRBD1. With V trimmed by 3 bases and J by 7 bases, 7 bases remained unmatched. Germline loops: CDR1 MNHNS, CDR2 SASEGT. This CDR3 is 14 amino acids long. The CDR3 bases are TGTGCCAGCAGTGATTCGGCGACAGGGGATGAAGCTTTCTTT. Its translation: CASSDSATGDEAFF.

This rearrangement joins TRBV10-3 to TRBJ1-2; no firm D call. This CDR3 is built from 14 residues. Germline loops: CDR1 ENHRY, CDR2 SYGVKD. Trimming cost V 3 bases and J 8 bases, with 16 bases left between them. The CDR3 reads CAISEPGGPGGYTF. The CDR3 DNA sequence: TGTGCCATCAGTGAACCCGGCGGGCCTGGGGGCTACACCTTC.

This clone was recorded once. The gene calls are TRBV6-5 and TRBJ1-1; D possibly corresponds to TRBD1 (6 bases). The V end was cut by 10 bases, the J end by 8 bases, with 20 bases between. The germline V gene has CDR1 MNHEY and CDR2 SVGAGI. The CDR3 is 13 residues long. CDR3 DNA: TGTGCCACCAGGGGATCGGGGGGGAACGAAGCTTTCTTT. Translation: CATRGSGGNEAFF.

Only a few counts were recorded for this clone. The rearrangement links TRBV2 to TRBJ2-7; possibly TRBD1 for D (6 bases). The CDR3 loop spans 15 amino acids. Trimming stripped 2 bases from V and 4 bases from J, with 15 bases between. Germline CDR1 reads SNHLY; CDR2 reads FYNNEI. CDR3 coding DNA: TGTGCCAGCAGTGAAACGGGCAGGGGAGTTTACGAGCAGTACTTC. Translated: CASSETGRGVYEQYF. Together with reference TRBV2 and TRBJ2-7, the CDR3 gives the full variable domain: EPEVTQTPSHQVTQMGQEVILRCVPISNHLYFYWYRQILGQKVEFLVSFYNNEISEKSEIFDDQFSVERPDGSNFTLKIRSTKLEDSAMYFCASSETGRGVYEQYFGPGTRLTVT.

CDR3: CASSGNPGQGAWGYTF. The CDR3 nucleotides read TGTGCCAGCAGCGGGAACCCGGGACAGGGGGCGTGGGGCTACACCTTC. This chain links TRBV5-4 with TRBJ1-2; 12 bases line up with TRBD1. Trimming cost V 4 bases and J 8 bases; bases outside gene matches: 12. The CDR3 contains 16 residues. The germline CDR1 and CDR2 sequences are SGHNT and YYREEE (reference sequence). Using reference TRBV5-4 and TRBJ1-2 for the parts outside the CDR3, the full variable domain is ETGVTQSPTHLIKTRGQQVTLRCSSQSGHNTVSWYQQALGQGPQFIFQYYREEENGRGNFPPRFSGLQFPNYSSELNVNALELDDSALYLCASSGNPGQGAWGYTFGSGTRLTVV.

The V call is TRBV29-1, the J call TRBJ2-5; the D gene is possibly TRBD2 (6 bases). The germline gives CDR1 SQVTM, CDR2 ANQGSEA. Deletions cut 5 bases from V and 5 bases from J, with 9 bases between. The CDR3 has 11 residues. CDR3 nucleotide sequence: TGCAGCGTTACTAGCCCCGAGACCCAGTACTTC. It translates to CSVTSPETQYF.